Below, 14 T cell receptor beta chains from the same sample are listed, as sequenced in a study of blood T cell repertoires in COVID-19 (dated by TCRdb to the early 2020s). Preparation of the library involved the immunoSEQ multiplex PCR assay. The immuneACCESS repertoire file appears here via TCRdb, limited to in-frame rearrangements. These files lack a portion of the clones; in checked studies, under half of the deficit traces to unresolved V genes, and the cause of the others is not known. For this sample the table gives about 66,000 clones, of which 89% were detected only once. Approximately 1.5% of the sample is in the top ten clones. Sample: peripheral blood. Source of these receptors: a man aged 55 to 69 with acute or convalescent COVID-19.

The gene calls are TRBV10-3 and TRBJ1-1; the match to TRBD1 covers 8 bases. This CDR3 is built from 14 residues. CDR1 ENHRY and CDR2 SYGVKD come from the germline V gene. V lost 5 bases and J lost 1; bases outside the gene matches: 3. The CDR3 nucleotides are TGTGCCATCAGTCTCGGACAGGGGAACACTGAAGCTTTCTTT. It encodes CAISLGQGNTEAFF.

The rearrangement uses TRBV5-4 and TRBJ2-3; 9 bases align to TRBD2. The V gene end was trimmed by 7 bases and the J gene end by 0 bases; junction bases not matched to a gene: 12. The CDR3 is 17 amino acids. Germline assignment: CDR1 SGHNT and CDR2 YYREEE (reference sequence). Here the CDR3 reads CASGPKAGGPSTDTQYF. The CDR3, as DNA: TGTGCCAGCGGACCAAAAGCGGGGGGTCCCAGCACAGATACGCAGTATTTT.

The CDR3 protein is CASSFLMETQYF. In DNA, the CDR3 is TGCGCCAGCAGCTTCCTTATGGAGACCCAGTACTTC. This chain uses TRBV5-1 with TRBJ2-5; no reliable D call. The CDR3 is 12 residues long. CDR1 SGHRS and CDR2 YFSETQ come from the germline V gene. V shed 2 bases and J shed 5 bases, with 7 bases lying between them.

The chain links TRBV6-2 or TRBV6-3 to TRBJ1-1, with a tentative D call TRBD1 (5 bases). Germline V gene data show CDR1 as MNHEY and CDR2 as SVGEGT. V lost 6 bases and J 4 bases, leaving 12 bases between the germline ends. This CDR3 spans 13 amino acids. The CDR3 is CASSVGGSTEAFF. CDR3 DNA: TGTGCCAGCAGCGTGGGGGGGAGCACTGAAGCTTTCTTT.

The V and J genes are TRBV12-3 or TRBV12-4 and TRBJ1-1; D gene uncertain. The CDR3 is 13 amino acids. Trimming took off 4 bases at V and 4 bases at J, with 10 bases between the two ends. The CDR3 sequence is CASSWAGGTEAFF. The CDR3 nucleotides read TGTGCCAGCAGTTGGGCGGGAGGCACTGAAGCTTTCTTT.

The chain joins TRBV19 to TRBJ1-3; D remains ambiguous. In germline, CDR1 is LNHDA, CDR2 SQIVND (reference sequence). V shed 7 bases and J shed 1 base, with 11 bases lying between them. This CDR3 has 14 residues. This CDR3 reads CASTRRESGNTIYF. The CDR3 nucleotides are TGTGCCAGTACGAGGAGAGAGTCTGGAAACACCATATATTTT.

The chain joins TRBV24-1 to TRBJ2-3; maybe TRBD1 (6 bases). The germline V gene has CDR1 KGHDR and CDR2 SFDVKD. V lost 2 bases to trimming and J lost 12 bases, with 23 bases between them. The CDR3 has 16 amino acids. The CDR3 nucleotides read TGTGCCACCAGTGATTCGATTCTGACAGGCCGCCCCGTTCAGTATTTT. Amino acids: CATSDSILTGRPVQYF.

The chain recombines TRBV27 with TRBJ1-5, with D maybe TRBD1 (6 bases). Trimming pared 4 bases from V and 1 base from J, leaving 8 bases between. The CDR3 extends over 14 amino acids. Germline V gives CDR1 MNHEY, CDR2 SMNVEV (reference sequence). For the CDR3, the DNA is TGTGCCAGCAGTTCGACAGGAAGCAATCAGCCCCAGCATTTT. Protein sequence: CASSSTGSNQPQHF.

For the CDR3, the DNA is TGTGCCAGCAGTCACGGGACAGGGCAATCAGATACGCAGTATTTT. Translating gives CASSHGTGQSDTQYF. This sequence joins TRBV2 and TRBJ2-3; 9 bases align to TRBD1. This CDR3 has 15 amino acids. With 5 bases clipped from V and 4 bases from J, the junction kept 7 bases outside the gene matches. Germline V CDR1 and CDR2: SNHLY, FYNNEI.

This rearrangement joins TRBV29-1 to TRBJ2-3; 11 nucleotides align to TRBD2. J lost 6 bases, V lost 6 bases, and 8 bases had no gene match. The length of the CDR3 is 14 residues. CDR1 SQVTM and CDR2 ANQGSEA come from the germline V gene. CDR3 DNA: TGCAGCGTGGGCCTAGCGGGGGGTTTTGATACGCAGTATTTT. This gives the protein CSVGLAGGFDTQYF.

This clone was seen a few times. This sequence joins TRBV4-1 and TRBJ1-2; 8 bases line up with TRBD1. CDR3 size: 15 residues. V lost 4 bases, J lost 5 bases, and 9 bases stayed unmatched. CDR1 and CDR2 from the germline V gene are MGHRA and YSYEKL. In nucleotides, the CDR3 is TGCGCCAGCAGCCCTGGGGGACAGGAGACGTATGGCTACACCTTC. Amino acids: CASSPGGQETYGYTF.

The chain recombines TRBV3-1 (or the pseudogene TRBV3-2) with TRBJ1-1; weak D call: TRBD1 (5 bases). The CDR3 runs to 16 residues. V was pared by 5 bases and J by 1 base, with 17 bases between. Germline CDR1 LGHDT, CDR2 YNNKEL (reference sequence). CDR3 sequence (DNA): TGTGCCAGCAGCGGGGGAGGGAAGTCATGGAACACTGAAGCTTTCTTT. Amino acids: CASSGGGKSWNTEAFF.

This rearrangement joins TRBV4-2 to TRBJ1-2, with TRBD1 identical over 8 bases. The CDR3 contains 14 residues. Germline V gene lookup returns CDR1 LGHNA and CDR2 YNFKEQ. V was pared by 1 base and J by 6 bases, with 4 bases of the junction left unmatched. The chain's CDR3 is CASSQGQGRDGYTF. The CDR3 coding sequence is TGTGCCAGCAGCCAAGGACAGGGGCGGGATGGCTACACCTTC.

The genes are TRBV18 and TRBJ1-2; the D is unclear. The germline gives CDR1 KGHSH, CDR2 LQKENI. This CDR3 is built from 14 residues. V was shortened by 3 bases and J by 4 bases, with 12 bases between the two germline ends. CDR3 amino acids: CASSPDQQAYGYTF. CDR3 in DNA: TGTGCCAGCTCACCCGACCAGCAGGCCTATGGCTACACCTTC. Based on the CDR3 plus reference TRBV18 and TRBJ1-2, the full variable domain is NAGVMQNPRHLVRRRGQEARLRCSPMKGHSHVYWYRQLPEEGLKFMVYLQKENIIDESGMPKERFSAEFPKEGPSILRIQQVVRGDSAAYFCASSPDQQAYGYTFGSGTRLTVV.